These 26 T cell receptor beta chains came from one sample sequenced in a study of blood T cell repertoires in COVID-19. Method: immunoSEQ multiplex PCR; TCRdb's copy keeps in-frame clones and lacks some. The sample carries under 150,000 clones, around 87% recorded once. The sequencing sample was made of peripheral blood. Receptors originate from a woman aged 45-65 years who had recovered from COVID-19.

DNA for the CDR3: TGTGCCAGCAGCCGACCGGGTGAGAACACTGAAGCTTTCTTT. This codes for CASSRPGENTEAFF. The genes are TRBV5-4 and TRBJ1-1; D gene ambiguous. The CDR3 consists of 14 residues. The germline V gene has CDR1 SGHNT and CDR2 YYREEE (reference sequence). With 4 bases removed from V and 1 base from J, the gap between germline ends came to 11 bases.

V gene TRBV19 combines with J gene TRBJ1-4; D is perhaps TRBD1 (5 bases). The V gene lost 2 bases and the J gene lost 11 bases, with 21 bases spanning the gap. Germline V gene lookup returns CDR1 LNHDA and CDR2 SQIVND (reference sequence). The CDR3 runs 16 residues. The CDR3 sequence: CASSIPGSPMGGKLFF. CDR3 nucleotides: TGTGCCAGTAGTATACCCGGGAGCCCGATGGGGGGGAAACTGTTTTTT.

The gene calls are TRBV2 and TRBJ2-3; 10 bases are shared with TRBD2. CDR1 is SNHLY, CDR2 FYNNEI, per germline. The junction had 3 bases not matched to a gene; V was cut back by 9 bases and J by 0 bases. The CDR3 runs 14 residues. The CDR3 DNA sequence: TGTGCCAGGGGGACTAGCGTTAGCACAGATACGCAGTATTTT. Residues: CARGTSVSTDTQYF.

CDR3 bases: TGTGCCAGTAGATCTAGCGGGAGGGCCGGTATGGACACCGGGGAGCTGTTTTTT. Translation: CASRSSGRAGMDTGELFF. V usage is TRBV19 and J usage is TRBJ2-2, with 12 positions matching TRBD2. Per the germline V gene, CDR1 is LNHDA and CDR2 is SQIVND (reference sequence). The CDR3 contains 18 residues. With V trimmed by 6 bases and J by 3 bases, 11 bases remained unmatched.

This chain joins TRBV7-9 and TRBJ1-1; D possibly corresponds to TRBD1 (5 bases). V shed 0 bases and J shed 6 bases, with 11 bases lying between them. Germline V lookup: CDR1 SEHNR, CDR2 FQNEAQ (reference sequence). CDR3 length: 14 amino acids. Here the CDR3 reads CASSLAIGASEAFF. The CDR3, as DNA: TGTGCCAGCAGCTTAGCGATTGGGGCTTCTGAAGCTTTCTTT.

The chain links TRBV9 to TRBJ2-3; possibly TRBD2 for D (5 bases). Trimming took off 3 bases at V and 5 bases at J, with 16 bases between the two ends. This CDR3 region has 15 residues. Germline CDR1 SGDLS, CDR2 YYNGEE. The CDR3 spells CASSADLTRGDTQYF. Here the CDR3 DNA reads TGTGCCAGCAGCGCCGATCTTACCCGGGGAGATACGCAGTATTTT.

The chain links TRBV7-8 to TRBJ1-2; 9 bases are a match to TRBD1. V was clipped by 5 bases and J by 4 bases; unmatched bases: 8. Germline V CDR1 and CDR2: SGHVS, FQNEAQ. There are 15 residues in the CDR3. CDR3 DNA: TGTGCCAGCAGCACAGGGACAGGGTATGGCTATGGCTACACCTTC. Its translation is CASSTGTGYGYGYTF.

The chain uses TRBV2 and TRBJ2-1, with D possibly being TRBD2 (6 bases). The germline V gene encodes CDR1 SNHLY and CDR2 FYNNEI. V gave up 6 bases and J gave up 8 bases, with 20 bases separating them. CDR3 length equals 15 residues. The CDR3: CASSPRGGTGDEQFF. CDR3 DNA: TGTGCCAGCAGCCCGAGGGGCGGGACCGGGGATGAGCAGTTCTTC.

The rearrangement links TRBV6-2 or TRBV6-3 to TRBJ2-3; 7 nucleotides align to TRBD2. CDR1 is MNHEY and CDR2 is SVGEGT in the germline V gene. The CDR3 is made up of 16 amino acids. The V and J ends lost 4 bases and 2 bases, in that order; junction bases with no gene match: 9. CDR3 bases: TGTGCCAGCAGTTTCCCCCTGCGGGAGAACACAGATACGCAGTATTTT. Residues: CASSFPLRENTDTQYF.

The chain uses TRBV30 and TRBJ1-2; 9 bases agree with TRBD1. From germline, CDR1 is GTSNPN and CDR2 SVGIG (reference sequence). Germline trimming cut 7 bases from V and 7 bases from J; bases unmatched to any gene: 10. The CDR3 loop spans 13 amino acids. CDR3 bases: TGTGCCTCATCGCAGACAGGGGGATCTGGCTACACCTTC. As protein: CASSQTGGSGYTF.

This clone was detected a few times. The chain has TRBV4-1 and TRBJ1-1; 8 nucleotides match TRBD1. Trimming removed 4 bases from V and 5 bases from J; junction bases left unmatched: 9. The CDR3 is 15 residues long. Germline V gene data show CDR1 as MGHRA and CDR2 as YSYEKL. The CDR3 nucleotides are TGCGCCAGCAGCCTCCACGACAGGGGAAGAACTGAAGCTTTCTTT. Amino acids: CASSLHDRGRTEAFF.

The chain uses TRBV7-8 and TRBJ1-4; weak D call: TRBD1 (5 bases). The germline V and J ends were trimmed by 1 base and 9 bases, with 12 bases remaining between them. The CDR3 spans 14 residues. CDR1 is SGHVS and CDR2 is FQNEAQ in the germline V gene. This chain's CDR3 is CASSLGRGGKKLFF. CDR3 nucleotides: TGTGCCAGCAGCTTAGGTCGGGGGGGGAAAAAACTGTTTTTT.

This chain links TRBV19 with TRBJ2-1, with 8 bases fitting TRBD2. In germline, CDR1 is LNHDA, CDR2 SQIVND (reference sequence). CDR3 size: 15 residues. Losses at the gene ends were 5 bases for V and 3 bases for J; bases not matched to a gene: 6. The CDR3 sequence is CASSQTGTSYNEQFF. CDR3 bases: TGTGCCAGTAGTCAGACCGGGACTAGCTACAATGAGCAGTTCTTC.

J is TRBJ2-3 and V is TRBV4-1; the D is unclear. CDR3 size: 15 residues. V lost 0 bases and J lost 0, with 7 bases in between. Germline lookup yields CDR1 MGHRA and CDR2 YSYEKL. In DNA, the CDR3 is TGCGCCAGCAGCCAAGATCAACAGAGCACAGATACGCAGTATTTT. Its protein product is CASSQDQQSTDTQYF.

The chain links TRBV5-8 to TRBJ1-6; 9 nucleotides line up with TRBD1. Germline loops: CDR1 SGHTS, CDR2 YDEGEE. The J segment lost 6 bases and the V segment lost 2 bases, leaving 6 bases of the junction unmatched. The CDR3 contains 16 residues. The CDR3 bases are TGTGCCAGCAGCTTAACAGGGGGCACGGGTAATTCACCCCTCCACTTT. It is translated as CASSLTGGTGNSPLHF.

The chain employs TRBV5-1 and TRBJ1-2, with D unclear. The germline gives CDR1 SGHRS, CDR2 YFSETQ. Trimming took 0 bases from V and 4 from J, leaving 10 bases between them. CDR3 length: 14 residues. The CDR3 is CASSLGRTVYGYTF. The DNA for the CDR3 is TGCGCCAGCAGCTTGGGCAGAACAGTCTATGGCTACACCTTC.

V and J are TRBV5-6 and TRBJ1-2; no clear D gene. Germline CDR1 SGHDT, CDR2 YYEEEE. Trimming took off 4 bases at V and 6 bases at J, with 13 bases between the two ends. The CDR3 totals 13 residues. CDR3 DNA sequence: TGTGCCAGCAGCCGGAGGCAGATAGATGGCTACACCTTC. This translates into CASSRRQIDGYTF.

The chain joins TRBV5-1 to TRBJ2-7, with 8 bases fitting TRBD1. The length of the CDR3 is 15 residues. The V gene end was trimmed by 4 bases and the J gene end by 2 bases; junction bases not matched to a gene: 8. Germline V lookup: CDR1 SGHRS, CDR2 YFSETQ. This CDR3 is CASSRDRTPPYEQYF. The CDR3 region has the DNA TGCGCCAGCAGCCGGGACAGGACACCTCCCTACGAGCAGTACTTC.

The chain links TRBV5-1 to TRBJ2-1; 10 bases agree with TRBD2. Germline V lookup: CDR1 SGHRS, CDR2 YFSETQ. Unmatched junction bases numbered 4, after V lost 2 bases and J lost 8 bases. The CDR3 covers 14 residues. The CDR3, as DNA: TGCGCCAGCAGCTTCAGTCTAGCGGGGGATGAGCAGTTCTTC. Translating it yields CASSFSLAGDEQFF. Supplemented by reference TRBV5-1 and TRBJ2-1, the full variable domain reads KAGVTQTPRYLIKTRGQQVTLSCSPISGHRSVSWYQQTPGQGLQFLFEYFSETQRNKGNFPGRFSGRQFSNSRSEMNVSTLELGDSALYLCASSFSLAGDEQFFGPGTRLTVL.

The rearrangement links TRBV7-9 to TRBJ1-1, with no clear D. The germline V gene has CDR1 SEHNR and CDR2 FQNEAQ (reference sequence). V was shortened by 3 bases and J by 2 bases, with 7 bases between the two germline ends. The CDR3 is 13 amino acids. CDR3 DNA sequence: TGTGCCAGCAGCTTTCGGGATAACACTGAAGCTTTCTTT. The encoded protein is CASSFRDNTEAFF.

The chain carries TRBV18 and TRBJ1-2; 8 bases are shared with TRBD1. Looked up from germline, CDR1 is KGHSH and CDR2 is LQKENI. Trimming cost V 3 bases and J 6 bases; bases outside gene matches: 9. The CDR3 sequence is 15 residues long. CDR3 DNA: TGTGCCAGCTCACCGACAGGACAGGGAAGGGATGGCTACACCTTC. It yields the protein CASSPTGQGRDGYTF.

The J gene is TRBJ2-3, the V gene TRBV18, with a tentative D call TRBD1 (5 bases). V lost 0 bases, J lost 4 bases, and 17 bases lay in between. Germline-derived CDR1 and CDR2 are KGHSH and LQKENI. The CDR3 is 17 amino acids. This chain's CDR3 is CASSPPGRPPGADTQYF. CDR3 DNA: TGTGCCAGCTCACCACCGGGGCGCCCCCCCGGAGCAGATACGCAGTATTTT.

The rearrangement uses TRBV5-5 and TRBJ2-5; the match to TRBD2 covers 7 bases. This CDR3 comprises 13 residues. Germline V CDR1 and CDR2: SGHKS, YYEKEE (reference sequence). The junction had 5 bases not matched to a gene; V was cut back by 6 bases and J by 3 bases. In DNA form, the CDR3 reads TGTGCCAGCACTTGGGCGGGAGAAGAGACCCAGTACTTC. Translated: CASTWAGEETQYF. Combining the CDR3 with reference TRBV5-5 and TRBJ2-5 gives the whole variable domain DAGVTQSPTHLIKTRGQQVTLRCSPISGHKSVSWYQQVLGQGPQFIFQYYEKEERGRGNFPDRFSARQFPNYSSELNVNALLLGDSALYLCASTWAGEETQYFGPGTRLLVL.

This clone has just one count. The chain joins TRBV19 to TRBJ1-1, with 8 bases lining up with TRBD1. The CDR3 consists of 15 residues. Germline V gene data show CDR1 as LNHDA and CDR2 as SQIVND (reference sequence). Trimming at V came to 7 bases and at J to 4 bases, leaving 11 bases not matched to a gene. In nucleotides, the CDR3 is TGTGCCAGTAATATGGAGGGACAGGCCCGCACTGAAGCTTTCTTT. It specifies CASNMEGQARTEAFF. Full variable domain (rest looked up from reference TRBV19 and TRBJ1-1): DGGITQSPKYLFRKEGQNVTLSCEQNLNHDAMYWYRQDPGQGLRLIYYSQIVNDFQKGDIAEGYSVSREKKESFPLTVTSAQKNPTAFYLCASNMEGQARTEAFFGQGTRLTVV.

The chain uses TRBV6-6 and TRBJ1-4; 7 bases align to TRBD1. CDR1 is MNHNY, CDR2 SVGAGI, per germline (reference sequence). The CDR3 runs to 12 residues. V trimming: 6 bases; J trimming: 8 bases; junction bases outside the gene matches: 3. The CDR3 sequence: CASSGTEEKLFF. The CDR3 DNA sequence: TGTGCCAGCAGCGGGACAGAGGAAAAACTGTTTTTT.

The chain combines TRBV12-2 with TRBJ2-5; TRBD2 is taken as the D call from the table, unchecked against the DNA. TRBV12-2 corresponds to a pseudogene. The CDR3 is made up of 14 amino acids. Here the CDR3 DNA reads TGTGCAAGTCGCTTAGCGAGGGTACTAGAGACCCAGTACTTC. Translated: CASRLARVLETQYF.